This is a list of T cell receptor beta chains from one sample in a study of CXCR3-negative and CXCR3-positive naive CD8 T cells. One entry per CDR3 protein, without DNA, is what TCRdb gives after re-calling the 5' RACE reads. The sample shows around 96,000 distinct CDR3 sequences, and over 1.5% sits with its ten largest clones. Sequencing was done on a sample of naive CXCR3- CD8+ T cells from blood. Every receptor here comes from a human donor in good health. Some clones in this sample may be carry-over from other donors' samples. Both conserved end residues are part of each CDR3.

TRBV4-3,TRBJ1-4,CASSQGRQGALNEKLFF
TRBV12-3/TRBV12-4,TRBJ2-1,CAINNGTQNEQFF
TRBV7-9,TRBJ2-5,CASSLAVSPQGETQYF
TRBV12-3/TRBV12-4,TRBJ2-5,CASSPDPYQETQYF
TRBV15,TRBJ2-3,CATSRAPLDTQYF
TRBV7-9,TRBJ1-5,CASTLQGPSNQPQHF
TRBV3-1,TRBJ2-3,CASSQDSGLTQYF
TRBV5-1,TRBJ2-7,CASSLEGPPSSYEQYF
TRBV7-9,TRBJ2-2,CASSPSGNTGELFF
TRBV9,TRBJ2-7,CASSAGPFSYEQYF
TRBV7-2,TRBJ2-7,CASSLAGAGSYEQYF
TRBV4-3,TRBJ2-5,CASSQDPGLAGVETQYF
TRBV20-1,TRBJ2-1,CSAAGTTGNEQFF
TRBV6-5,TRBJ2-2,CASSYGVSGELFF
TRBV12-3/TRBV12-4,TRBJ1-1,CASSPHPINTEAFF
TRBV7-8,TRBJ2-5,CASSLVRVQETQYF
TRBV7-9,TRBJ2-1,CASSPGAGQGDYNEQFF
TRBV29-1,TRBJ2-7,CSVGGIYEQYF
TRBV28,TRBJ2-1,CASSFPFRAVGNEQFF
TRBV7-3,TRBJ2-5,CASSSPDKYQETQYF
TRBV28,TRBJ2-3,CASSLSSGGAGADTQYF
TRBV6-5,TRBJ1-5,CASSYSGLANQPQHF
TRBV11-3,TRBJ2-3,CASSLGLAGGPGDTQYF
TRBV7-9,TRBJ2-7,CASSPGLGYEQYF
TRBV13,TRBJ1-5,CASSSGQATNQPQHF
TRBV5-1,TRBJ2-1,CASKEFEREIDEQFF
TRBV10-3,TRBJ2-3,CAISGTRTGTDTQYF
TRBV5-1,TRBJ1-2,CASSPSGEGYTF
TRBV4-3,TRBJ2-1,CASSQERQYNEQFF
TRBV6-5,TRBJ2-7,CASSYLIIGTIYEQYF
TRBV7-6,TRBJ2-7,CASSVASGTEQYF
TRBV29-1,TRBJ1-3,CSVVVLSTGNTIYF
TRBV28,TRBJ2-1,CASSRTPGEQFF
TRBV15,TRBJ2-7,CATSRGGGSTYEQYF
TRBV12-3/TRBV12-4,TRBJ1-2,CASSFSLPGNYGYTF
TRBV2,TRBJ1-5,CASSEDPTGANSNQPQHF
TRBV11-1,TRBJ1-1,CASSSASSDSWANTEAFF
TRBV5-1,TRBJ2-2,CASSWTQGSEELFF
TRBV19,TRBJ1-5,CASSSYGNQPQHF
TRBV5-1,TRBJ2-3,CASSLDPGLGTSTDTQYF
TRBV9,TRBJ2-7,CASSPEGDTYEQYF
TRBV2,TRBJ2-1,CASNRDTGSYNEQFF
TRBV29-1,TRBJ2-1,CSVEGQGGYNEQFF
TRBV28,TRBJ1-5,CASSLVRTISNQPQHF
TRBV4-1,TRBJ2-7,CASSQALMSTYEQYF
TRBV9,TRBJ1-1,CASSVGGRTEAFF